The present entry profiles one TCR beta chain with its context. The antigen remains unidentified. The data were obtained in a study of vaccination and CD4 T cells after COVID-19. Specified treatment: roughly 10-day PBMC culture with coronavirus spike peptide pools or control peptides (ViraFEST assay). ViraFEST expanded antigen-specific T cells with peptide pools, then sequenced TCRs. Cultured CD4+ T-cell DNA underwent Oncomine TCR Beta short-read sequencing. TCRdb re-called the PCR reads with MiXCR, one entry per CDR3 protein. Among 15,000 or so distinct CDR3 sequences listed, just under 35% were seen once. This clonotype was obtained from a human donor with COVID-19. Source material: cultured CD4+ T cells from blood.

CDR3 nucleotide sequence: TGTGCCAGCAGCCCCTCCCCTAGCGGGGGTAACACCGGGGAGCTGTTTTTT. Translated, it gives CASSPSPSGGNTGELFF. The chain carries TRBV7-2 and TRBJ2-2; TRBD2 matches at 10 bases. The CDR3 contains 17 residues. Unmatched junction bases numbered 8, after V lost 5 bases and J lost 2 bases. The germline V gene has CDR1 SGHTA and CDR2 FQGNSA. Using reference TRBV7-2 and TRBJ2-2 for the parts outside the CDR3, the full variable domain is GAGVSQSPSNKVTEKGKDVELRCDPISGHTALYWYRQSLGQGLEFLIYFQGNSAPDKSGLPSDRFSAERTGGSVSTLTIQRTQQEDSAVYLCASSPSPSGGNTGELFFGEGSRLTVL.